This note documents a single TCR beta chain sequence. Its antigen is currently unknown. The junction had 11 bases not matched to a gene; V was cut back by 5 bases and J by 5 bases. CDR3 length equals 15 residues. Germline CDR1 SGHNT, CDR2 YYREEE (reference sequence). The data derive from a study of cytomegalovirus exposure and HLA in healthy donors. Study observations and caveats: Among TCR beta chains of equal frequency, HLA-associated ones were more clonally expanded in a later analysis. Earlier analysis found most TCR beta V segments productive about 90% or about 30% of the time.

Primers: 60 Vbeta forward and 13 Jbeta reverse. The assay was immunoSEQ multiplex PCR, and TCRdb's table has in-frame clones only and misses some. This sample has about 190,000 clones; 80% to 90% occur once, and the top ten carry approximately 2.3%. The sequence was obtained from a male donor in good health and CMV-seronegative. The genes are TRBV5-4 and TRBJ2-7; 9 bases map to TRBD1. Sequencing input: PBMCs. The DNA of the CDR3 is TGTGCCAGCAGTCTTGGAGGGACAGGGATCAACGAGCAGTACTTC. Encoded protein: CASSLGGTGINEQYF.